These 26 T cell receptor beta chains came from one sample sequenced in a study of blood T cell repertoires in COVID-19. Method: immunoSEQ multiplex PCR; TCRdb's copy keeps in-frame clones and lacks some. The table has more than 200,000 clones, around four fifths seen once. The specimen sequenced was peripheral blood. Receptors were obtained from a man aged 40-49 years with active or convalescent COVID-19.

The CDR3 loop reads CASSREGHGYTF. The CDR3 DNA reads TGTGCCAGCAGCCGGGAGGGGCATGGCTACACCTTC. The chain has TRBV12-3 or TRBV12-4 and TRBJ1-2; TRBD1 is a possible D gene (5 bases). Deletions cut 6 bases from V and 6 bases from J, with 11 bases between. The CDR3 is 12 residues long.

The chain recombines TRBV18 with TRBJ1-2; a weak D match, TRBD1 (5 bases). Per germline, CDR1 KGHSH and CDR2 LQKENI. Deletions cut 0 bases from V and 0 bases from J, with 11 bases between. The CDR3 has 16 residues. The CDR3 nucleotides read TGTGCCAGCTCACCACCCTACGCGGGGGCTAACTATGGCTACACCTTC. It codes for CASSPPYAGANYGYTF.

CDR3 in DNA: TGTGCCAGCAGCTTGGCAATAGCGGGGGGGCTGGGTGAGCAGTTCTTC. It is translated as CASSLAIAGGLGEQFF. This chain joins TRBV5-5 and TRBJ2-1; 11 nucleotides match TRBD2. The CDR3 runs to 16 residues. Looked up from germline, CDR1 is SGHKS and CDR2 is YYEKEE (reference sequence). The J segment lost 9 bases and the V segment lost 0 bases, leaving 8 bases of the junction unmatched. Full variable domain (rest looked up from reference TRBV5-5 and TRBJ2-1): DAGVTQSPTHLIKTRGQQVTLRCSPISGHKSVSWYQQVLGQGPQFIFQYYEKEERGRGNFPDRFSARQFPNYSSELNVNALLLGDSALYLCASSLAIAGGLGEQFFGPGTRLTVL.

The CDR3 DNA follows: TGTGCCAGCAGCTCGGGACAGGGAATCGCCTACGAGCAGTACTTC. Encoded protein: CASSSGQGIAYEQYF. The rearrangement links TRBV5-4 to TRBJ2-7, with TRBD1 identical over 9 bases. The CDR3 contains 15 residues. The ends lost 3 bases at V and 2 bases at J; junction bases unmatched: 6. Germline-derived CDR1 and CDR2 are SGHNT and YYREEE (reference sequence).

The V call is TRBV6-6, the J call TRBJ2-2; 11 bases agree with TRBD2. CDR3 length: 16 residues. Germline assignment: CDR1 MNHNY and CDR2 SVGAGI (reference sequence). J was trimmed by 7 bases and V by 2 bases; bases with no gene match: 6. The CDR3 nucleotides are TGTGCCAGCAGTTACGGACTAGCGGGTGGGATCGGGGAGCTGTTTTTT. Encoded protein: CASSYGLAGGIGELFF.

The chain is built from TRBV29-1 and TRBJ2-1; TRBD2 aligns across 8 bases. Germline V gene data show CDR1 as SQVTM and CDR2 as ANQGSEA. This CDR3 has 16 residues. Trimming cost V 2 bases and J 2 bases; bases outside gene matches: 8. CDR3 DNA: TGCAGCGTTGAACCTACTAGCGGCGTCACCTACAATGAGCAGTTCTTC. This encodes CSVEPTSGVTYNEQFF.

This chain joins TRBV2 and TRBJ2-4; 7 positions agree with TRBD1. Germline lookup yields CDR1 SNHLY and CDR2 FYNNEI. V lost 4 bases to trimming and J lost 5 bases; unmatched junction nucleotides: 2. CDR3 length: 13 residues. In nucleotides, the CDR3 is TGTGCCAGCAGTGGGGACAGCCAAAACATTCAGTACTTC. Protein: CASSGDSQNIQYF.

This chain connects TRBV5-1 to TRBJ2-7; 12 bases line up with TRBD1. CDR1 and CDR2 from the germline V gene are SGHRS and YFSETQ. CDR3 length: 14 amino acids. V lost 3 bases to trimming and J lost 8 bases; unmatched junction nucleotides: 6. Written as DNA, the CDR3 is TGCGCCAGCAGCTCGCCGGGACAGGGGGCCCAGCAGTACTTC. It translates to CASSSPGQGAQQYF.

Concerning this clone itself: This sample includes further DNA sequences coding for the same CDR3. In DNA, the CDR3 is TGCGCCAGCAGCTTGGGACAGGGAGGCTTCTATGGCTACACCTTC. Protein product: CASSLGQGGFYGYTF. The chain recombines TRBV5-1 with TRBJ1-2, with TRBD1 identical over 7 bases. The germline CDR1 and CDR2 sequences are SGHRS and YFSETQ. The trim removed 0 bases at V and 4 bases at J, leaving 6 bases unmatched. This CDR3 spans 15 amino acids. Full variable domain (rest looked up from reference TRBV5-1 and TRBJ1-2): KAGVTQTPRYLIKTRGQQVTLSCSPISGHRSVSWYQQTPGQGLQFLFEYFSETQRNKGNFPGRFSGRQFSNSRSEMNVSTLELGDSALYLCASSLGQGGFYGYTFGSGTRLTVV.

This chain joins TRBV5-1 and TRBJ2-2; no clear D. The CDR3 sequence is 15 residues long. V lost 0 bases to trimming and J lost 3 bases, with 9 bases between them. CDR1 is SGHRS, CDR2 YFSETQ, per germline. CDR3: CASSLAVSDTGELFF. The CDR3 coding sequence is TGCGCCAGCAGCTTGGCGGTCTCCGACACCGGGGAGCTGTTTTTT.

The J gene is TRBJ2-1, the V gene TRBV12-3 or TRBV12-4, with 7 bases identical to TRBD2. This CDR3 has 12 amino acids. With V trimmed by 6 bases and J by 14 bases, 10 bases remained unmatched. CDR3 protein: CASRGGTAEEFF. In DNA, the CDR3 is TGTGCCAGCAGGGGGGGGACTGCGGAGGAGTTCTTC.

The V and J genes are TRBV19 and TRBJ1-3; 9 bases are shared with TRBD1. The CDR3 contains 17 residues. Trimming removed 2 bases from V and 0 bases from J; junction bases left unmatched: 5. The V gene's germline CDR1 is LNHDA and CDR2 SQIVND (reference sequence). The CDR3, as DNA: TGTGCCAGTAGTATATTGGGGACAGGGTTCTCTGGAAACACCATATATTTT. Residues: CASSILGTGFSGNTIYF.

V usage is TRBV19 and J usage is TRBJ1-4, with TRBD1 identical over 11 bases. The germline gives CDR1 LNHDA, CDR2 SQIVND (reference sequence). V shed 5 bases and J 7 bases; nucleotides not matched to a gene: 6. This CDR3 spans 15 amino acids. In DNA form, the CDR3 reads TGTGCCAGTAGTGCCTCCGGGACAGGGGGTGAAAAACTGTTTTTT. The encoded protein is CASSASGTGGEKLFF.

The CDR3: CASSLALFEAFF. CDR3 DNA sequence: TGTGCCAGCAGTTTAGCACTGTTTGAAGCTTTCTTT. The rearrangement joins TRBV12-3 or TRBV12-4 to TRBJ1-1, with unresolved D. CDR3 length: 12 residues. V lost 0 bases and J 7 bases, leaving 6 bases between the germline ends.

V usage is TRBV4-3 and J usage is TRBJ1-3, with D unclear. The CDR3 has 16 amino acids. The ends were cut back, 0 bases at V and 1 base at J, with 10 bases in the middle. Germline V gene lookup returns CDR1 LGHNA and CDR2 YSLEER. Written as DNA, the CDR3 is TGCGCCAGCAGCCAAGACTCCGGGATTTCTGGAAACACCATATATTTT. The encoded protein is CASSQDSGISGNTIYF.

V gene TRBV14 combines with J gene TRBJ2-7; D is uncertain. Germline V gives CDR1 SGHDN, CDR2 FVKESK. V was pared by 3 bases and J by 4 bases, with 4 bases between. This CDR3 has 11 residues. The CDR3 nucleotides read TGTGCCAGCAGCCACTCTTACGAGCAGTACTTC. This gives the protein CASSHSYEQYF. Full variable domain (remainder filled in from reference TRBV14 and TRBJ2-7): EAGVTQFPSHSVIEKGQTVTLRCDPISGHDNLYWYRRVMGKEIKFLLHFVKESKQDESGMPNNRFLAERTGGTYSTLKVQPAELEDSGVYFCASSHSYEQYFGPGTRLTVT.

The genes are TRBV7-2 and TRBJ1-5, with D tentatively TRBD1 (5 bases). CDR1 and CDR2 (germline): SGHTA, FQGNSA. V shed 2 bases and J shed 0 bases, with 8 bases lying between them. This CDR3 region has 15 residues. The CDR3 protein is CASSLLDSSNQPQHF. CDR3 nucleotide sequence: TGTGCCAGCAGCTTACTCGACAGTAGCAATCAGCCCCAGCATTTT.

The rearrangement joins TRBV7-9 to TRBJ2-5; 7 nucleotides line up with TRBD2. Germline V gene lookup returns CDR1 SEHNR and CDR2 FQNEAQ (reference sequence). The CDR3 has 13 residues. V was clipped by 8 bases and J by 3 bases; unmatched bases: 6. This CDR3 is CASQRGDKETQYF. As DNA, the CDR3 is TGTGCCAGCCAGCGGGGTGATAAAGAGACCCAGTACTTC.

This clone was detected only a few times. The genes are TRBV6-5 and TRBJ1-1, with a possible D match to TRBD1 (6 bases). The V and J ends lost 6 bases and 1 base respectively, with 12 bases between them. CDR3 length: 14 amino acids. Germline-derived CDR1 and CDR2 are MNHEY and SVGAGI. CDR3 loop: CASRGTRGNTEAFF. The DNA of the CDR3 is TGTGCCAGCAGGGGGACAAGGGGGAACACTGAAGCTTTCTTT.

On this clone: Since the CDR3 does not end with the conserved phenylalanine or tryptophan, this likely comes from a read error. The limits of the CDR3 on the DNA are not certain, so only TCRdb's listed CDR3 is given. The V and J genes are TRBV14 and TRBJ1-4; the DNA was not used to check the table's D call, TRBD1. The CDR3 numbers 14 amino acids, ends counted. The germline V gene encodes CDR1 SGHDN and CDR2 FVKESK. The CDR3: CASSLSIGALCPLC.

The genes are TRBV6-4 and TRBJ2-2; D unclear. Per germline, CDR1 MRHNA and CDR2 SNTAGT. The CDR3 runs 12 residues. The V end was cut by 8 bases, the J end by 8 bases, with 12 bases between. The CDR3 DNA is TGTGCCAGCGAATCCGGGTCTGGGGAGCTGTTTTTT. This translates into CASESGSGELFF.

The rearrangement links TRBV5-4 to TRBJ1-2, with 7 bases fitting TRBD1. CDR1 and CDR2 (germline): SGHNT, YYREEE (reference sequence). V shed 2 bases, J shed 5 bases, and the junction held 6 bases outside the gene matches. The CDR3 length is 14 residues. CDR3 protein: CASSFSGQIYGYTF. The CDR3 region has the DNA TGTGCCAGCAGCTTCTCGGGACAGATTTATGGCTACACCTTC.

The J gene is TRBJ1-6, the V gene TRBV12-3 or TRBV12-4, with 8 positions matching TRBD1. The CDR3 is 13 amino acids. The J segment lost 11 bases and the V segment lost 7 bases, leaving 7 bases of the junction unmatched. CDR3 in amino acids: CASTRQGKPPLHF. The CDR3, as DNA: TGTGCCAGCACCAGACAGGGGAAGCCACCCCTCCACTTT.

This chain uses TRBV7-3 with TRBJ2-1; D perhaps matches TRBD2 (7 bases). V gave up 1 base and J gave up 6 bases, with 16 bases separating them. Germline V gene sequence: CDR1 SGHTA, CDR2 FQGTGA. CDR3 length equals 16 residues. CDR3 residues: CASSLKGGLSFNEQFF. The CDR3 coding sequence is TGTGCCAGCAGCTTAAAGGGGGGACTATCTTTCAATGAGCAGTTCTTC.

A remark on this clone: One junction end does not reproduce the germline sequence, and a read error may be involved. The chain employs TRBV5-1 and TRBJ2-7; a possible D gene is TRBD1 (5 bases). This CDR3 spans 14 amino acids. CDR1 is SGHRS and CDR2 is YFSETQ in the germline V gene. The CDR3 loop is CASRFVDSSYEQYF. The CDR3 coding sequence is TGCGCCAGCCGCTTCGTTGACAGTTCCTACGAGCAGTACTTC. Combining the CDR3 with reference TRBV5-1 and TRBJ2-7 gives the whole variable domain KAGVTQTPRYLIKTRGQQVTLSCSPISGHRSVSWYQQTPGQGLQFLFEYFSETQRNKGNFPGRFSGRQFSNSRSEMNVSTLELGDSALYLCASRFVDSSYEQYFGPGTRLTVT.

This rearrangement joins TRBV13 to TRBJ2-7, with 8 bases that match TRBD1. The junction had 0 bases not matched to a gene; V was cut back by 2 bases and J by 3 bases. This CDR3 region has 13 residues. CDR1 is PRHDT and CDR2 is FYEKMQ in the germline V gene (reference sequence). CDR3 coding DNA: TGTGCCAGCAGCTTAACAGGGGGCTACGAGCAGTACTTC. Amino acids: CASSLTGGYEQYF.